This TCR beta chain emerged from a study of regulatory T cells in long-lasting Graves disease. The sample holds many counts of this clonotype. The CDR3 length is 11 residues. Germline values: CDR1 SNHLY, CDR2 FYNNEI. Trimming stripped 6 bases from V and 11 bases from J, with 13 bases between. Described time point: newly diagnosed GD, antithyroid drugs for less than 3 months. Extracted RNA from PBMCs served as the source of the TCR library. Sequencing libraries for TCR beta were prepared with iRepertoire HTBI primers and Arm-PCR of CDR3 regions. TCRdb reanalysed the multiplex PCR reads using MiXCR and keeps one entry per CDR3 protein. The sample includes hundreds of thousands of distinct CDR3 sequences, less than 20% of them seen just once. Another study also made use of these data, one on T cells in Graves' hyperthyroidism and ophthalmopathy.

This chain links TRBV2 with TRBJ1-1; D is ambiguous. The source was peripheral blood mononuclear cells (PBMCs), collected at new diagnosis, from a patient treated with antithyroid drugs. The sequence was collected from a woman aged 25 to 39 with Graves disease. The DNA of the CDR3 is TGTGCCAGCAGGGACGACCGTGCGGCTTTCTTT. As protein: CASRDDRAAFF.